This entry lists 29 T cell receptor beta chains sequenced from one sample in a study of Ad26.COV2.S vaccination and SARS-CoV-2 variants. Clones were sequenced by immunoSEQ multiplex PCR, and TCRdb holds only the in-frame ones, with some missing. Here the sample spans around 100,000 clones, approximately 81% being singletons. This material consisted of peripheral blood, taken after recovery from COVID-19. These receptor sequences come from a human donor who had recovered from COVID-19.

The chain carries TRBV15 and TRBJ2-2, with 8 bases identical to TRBD2. This CDR3 is 16 amino acids long. Germline-derived CDR1 and CDR2 are LNHNV and YYDKDF (reference sequence). With V trimmed by 0 bases and J by 1 base, 1 base remained unmatched. CDR3 sequence (DNA): TGTGCCACCAGCAGAGAGAGCGGGAGGAACACCGGGGAGCTGTTTTTT. It specifies CATSRESGRNTGELFF.

The rearrangement uses TRBV5-6 and TRBJ2-7; D gene unclear. Per the germline V gene, CDR1 is SGHDT and CDR2 is YYEEEE. V was cut by 0 bases and J by 3 bases, with 10 bases left in between. The CDR3 covers 14 residues. CDR3 sequence: CASSLGSQIYEQYF. The CDR3 DNA reads as TGTGCCAGCAGCTTGGGGTCTCAGATCTACGAGCAGTACTTC.

The DNA of the CDR3 is TGTGCCACCAGCAGTGAACCGGGACAGGGAGGTCAGCCCCAGCATTTT. Protein product: CATSSEPGQGGQPQHF. V and J are TRBV15 and TRBJ1-5; 9 nucleotides agree with TRBD1. Trimming took 3 bases from V and 6 from J; bases not matched to a gene: 9. The CDR3 length is 16 residues. Germline lookup yields CDR1 LNHNV and CDR2 YYDKDF (reference sequence). The full variable domain, its missing parts supplied by reference TRBV15 and TRBJ1-5, is DAMVIQNPRYQVTQFGKPVTLSCSQTLNHNVMYWYQQKSSQAPKLLFHYYDKDFNNEADTPDNFQSRRPNTSFCFLDIRSPGLGDTAMYLCATSSEPGQGGQPQHFGDGTRLSIL.

The genes are TRBV19 and TRBJ1-5, with D perhaps matching TRBD1 (5 bases). V was clipped by 5 bases and J by 4 bases, with 18 bases between them. The germline V gene has CDR1 LNHDA and CDR2 SQIVND (reference sequence). The CDR3 is 16 residues long. CDR3 sequence reads: CASSPQAGTLNQPQHF. For the CDR3, the DNA is TGTGCCAGTAGTCCCCAGGCCGGGACCCTAAATCAGCCCCAGCATTTT.

V is TRBV5-5 and J is TRBJ2-1; 10 positions match TRBD1. The CDR3 has 15 residues. Germline values: CDR1 SGHKS, CDR2 YYEKEE (reference sequence). V lost 4 bases to trimming and J lost 9 bases; unmatched junction nucleotides: 10. CDR3 loop: CASSPDRGRSSEQFF. CDR3 sequence (DNA): TGTGCCAGCAGCCCCGACAGGGGGCGGAGTAGTGAGCAGTTCTTC. Full variable domain (outside the CDR3, taken from reference TRBV5-5 and TRBJ2-1): DAGVTQSPTHLIKTRGQQVTLRCSPISGHKSVSWYQQVLGQGPQFIFQYYEKEERGRGNFPDRFSARQFPNYSSELNVNALLLGDSALYLCASSPDRGRSSEQFFGPGTRLTVL.

The genes are TRBV28 and TRBJ1-1, with D possibly TRBD1 on 6 matching bases. The germline V gene encodes CDR1 MDHEN and CDR2 SYDVKM. This CDR3 has 13 amino acids. V was cut by 3 bases and J by 7 bases, with 12 bases left in between. The CDR3: CASSLGGPYEAFF. In nucleotides, the CDR3 is TGTGCCAGCAGTTTGGGGGGCCCCTATGAAGCTTTCTTT.

This chain uses TRBV7-8 with TRBJ2-7; 13 bases are a match to TRBD2. In germline, CDR1 is SGHVS, CDR2 FQNEAQ. This CDR3 has 18 residues. V trimming: 1 base; J trimming: 2 bases; junction bases outside the gene matches: 8. The CDR3, as DNA: TGTGCCAGCAGCTTAGAGGAACTAGCGGGAGGGCCCCCCTACGAGCAGTACTTC. Protein sequence: CASSLEELAGGPPYEQYF.

CDR3 sequence: CAISRTGGGYEQYF. As DNA, the CDR3 is TGTGCCATCAGTCGGACAGGGGGAGGGTACGAGCAGTACTTC. This sequence joins TRBV10-3 and TRBJ2-7, with 10 bases identical to TRBD1. Germline CDR1 is ENHRY and CDR2 is SYGVKD. The CDR3 has 14 amino acids. Trimming removed 5 bases from V and 4 bases from J; junction bases left unmatched: 5.

The chain employs TRBV4-3 and TRBJ1-4, with TRBD1 identical over 7 bases. J gave up 8 bases and V 4 bases, and 4 bases lay outside the gene matches. Germline V lookup: CDR1 LGHNA, CDR2 YSLEER. The CDR3 consists of 13 residues. The CDR3 sequence is CASSLQGGEKLFF. As DNA, the CDR3 is TGCGCCAGCAGCCTGCAGGGGGGCGAAAAACTGTTTTTT.

This sequence joins TRBV29-1 and TRBJ2-2, with no clear D. V was clipped by 6 bases and J by 1 base, with 3 bases between them. Looked up from germline, CDR1 is SQVTM and CDR2 is ANQGSEA. The CDR3 sequence is 11 residues long. DNA for the CDR3: TGCAGCGTAGAGAACACCGGGGAGCTGTTTTTT. Translated: CSVENTGELFF.

This chain uses TRBV28 with TRBJ1-2, with 7 bases lining up with TRBD1. The germline CDR1 and CDR2 sequences are MDHEN and SYDVKM. The CDR3 is 16 residues long. V was clipped by 6 bases and J by 1 base; unmatched bases: 11. The CDR3 coding sequence is TGTGCCAGCAGCTCTATACGGACAGGTGATAACTATGGCTACACCTTC. Translated, it gives CASSSIRTGDNYGYTF.

V usage is TRBV7-2 and J usage is TRBJ2-3; D might be TRBD1 or TRBD2, each matching 5 bases. The germline V gene encodes CDR1 SGHTA and CDR2 FQGNSA. The V gene lost 1 base and the J gene lost 8 bases, with 10 bases spanning the gap. CDR3 length: 13 residues. The DNA for the CDR3 is TGTGCCAGCAGCTTAGTTGGGGACCCTACGCAGTATTTT. This translates into CASSLVGDPTQYF.

The rearrangement joins TRBV5-4 to TRBJ1-2; a weak D match, TRBD1 (5 bases). Between the trimmed V and J ends, which lost 0 bases and 7 bases, there was a span of 10 bases. The CDR3 sequence is 13 residues long. Germline assignment: CDR1 SGHNT and CDR2 YYREEE (reference sequence). This chain's CDR3 is CASSLADRRGYTF. In DNA, the CDR3 is TGTGCCAGCAGCTTGGCCGACAGACGTGGCTACACCTTC. Full variable domain (rest looked up from reference TRBV5-4 and TRBJ1-2): ETGVTQSPTHLIKTRGQQVTLRCSSQSGHNTVSWYQQALGQGPQFIFQYYREEENGRGNFPPRFSGLQFPNYSSELNVNALELDDSALYLCASSLADRRGYTFGSGTRLTVV.

The rearrangement links TRBV28 to TRBJ2-4; D is unclear. The CDR3 contains 14 residues. V dropped 8 bases and J dropped 3 bases, with 14 bases sitting between them. The germline V gene encodes CDR1 MDHEN and CDR2 SYDVKM. The CDR3 loop is CASRTYVSKNIQYF. In nucleotides, the CDR3 is TGTGCCAGCCGGACCTACGTTAGCAAAAACATTCAGTACTTC.

This clone occurred a few times. The chain uses TRBV3-1 (or the pseudogene TRBV3-2) and TRBJ1-2; D unclear. Germline V CDR1 and CDR2: LGHDT, YNNKEL (reference sequence). The V end lost 1 base, the J end lost 1 base, and 13 bases lay between the germline ends. The CDR3 sequence is 16 residues long. CDR3 protein: CASSQASFGINYGYTF. The CDR3 DNA follows: TGTGCCAGCAGCCAAGCCTCGTTTGGCATTAACTATGGCTACACCTTC.

The rearrangement links TRBV18 to TRBJ1-3; possible D gene TRBD1, 5 bases. V was cut by 2 bases and J by 2 bases, with 13 bases left in between. CDR1 is KGHSH and CDR2 is LQKENI in the germline V gene. The CDR3 totals 16 residues. CDR3 loop: CASSPSSLGPGNTIYF. CDR3 DNA: TGTGCCAGCTCACCATCGTCCCTGGGGCCTGGAAACACCATATATTTT. The whole variable domain, filled in from reference TRBV18 and TRBJ1-3, reads NAGVMQNPRHLVRRRGQEARLRCSPMKGHSHVYWYRQLPEEGLKFMVYLQKENIIDESGMPKERFSAEFPKEGPSILRIQQVVRGDSAAYFCASSPSSLGPGNTIYFGEGSWLTVV.

The chain combines TRBV14 with TRBJ2-7, with 8 nucleotides matching TRBD2. The trim removed 5 bases at V and 0 bases at J, leaving 6 bases unmatched. The CDR3 consists of 15 residues. Germline CDR1 is SGHDN and CDR2 is FVKESK. CDR3 bases: TGTGCCAGCAGCGTCCTAGCGGGCATCTCCTACGAGCAGTACTTC. It is translated as CASSVLAGISYEQYF. The full variable domain, rest sourced from reference TRBV14 and TRBJ2-7, is EAGVTQFPSHSVIEKGQTVTLRCDPISGHDNLYWYRRVMGKEIKFLLHFVKESKQDESGMPNNRFLAERTGGTYSTLKVQPAELEDSGVYFCASSVLAGISYEQYFGPGTRLTVT.

The V and J genes are TRBV28 and TRBJ1-1, with 8 bases matching TRBD1. This CDR3 has 13 residues. Germline V gives CDR1 MDHEN, CDR2 SYDVKM. V trimming: 8 bases; J trimming: 5 bases; junction bases outside the gene matches: 7. CDR3 protein: CASQGARKTEAFF. DNA for the CDR3: TGTGCCAGCCAGGGGGCAAGAAAGACTGAAGCTTTCTTT.

The CDR3 spells CASSHASLAGGANEQFF. CDR3 bases: TGTGCCAGCAGCCACGCTTCACTAGCGGGAGGCGCGAATGAGCAGTTCTTC. This chain connects TRBV3-1 (or the pseudogene TRBV3-2) to TRBJ2-1; 12 bases fit TRBD2. The V gene's germline CDR1 is LGHDT and CDR2 YNNKEL (reference sequence). Germline trimming cut 3 bases from V and 7 bases from J; bases unmatched to any gene: 10. CDR3 length equals 17 residues.

The chain joins TRBV29-1 to TRBJ2-3, with a tentative D call TRBD2 (5 bases). Trimming pared 5 bases from V and 0 bases from J, leaving 18 bases between. The CDR3 spans 16 residues. Germline V gene data show CDR1 as SQVTM and CDR2 as ANQGSEA. This chain's CDR3 is CSVRGSQVISTDTQYF. The CDR3, as DNA: TGCAGCGTTCGTGGGAGCCAAGTTATAAGCACAGATACGCAGTATTTT.

V is TRBV28 and J is TRBJ2-1; unclear D gene. The CDR3 has 17 residues. The germline V and J ends were trimmed by 2 bases and 0 bases, with 14 bases remaining between them. Germline V gene sequence: CDR1 MDHEN, CDR2 SYDVKM. CDR3 nucleotide sequence: TGTGCCAGCAGTTTAGTCCTCGGGCAGAGCTCCTACAATGAGCAGTTCTTC. It yields the protein CASSLVLGQSSYNEQFF.

The V and J genes are TRBV29-1 and TRBJ2-7; the match to TRBD2 covers 12 bases. J lost 6 bases, V lost 4 bases, and 10 bases had no gene match. The CDR3 totals 15 residues. Germline V lookup: CDR1 SQVTM, CDR2 ANQGSEA. CDR3 nucleotides: TGCAGCGTTGGTTCGCTAGCGGGAGGGCCAAGCGAGCAGTACTTC. The encoded protein is CSVGSLAGGPSEQYF.

The chain combines TRBV11-2 with TRBJ2-5, with 9 bases lining up with TRBD1. Germline assignment: CDR1 SGHAT and CDR2 FQNNGV. Trimming took 5 bases from V and 6 from J; bases not matched to a gene: 10. This CDR3 is 15 amino acids long. The CDR3: CASSRPGQGTKTQYF. The CDR3 region has the DNA TGTGCCAGCAGCCGCCCGGGACAGGGCACGAAGACCCAGTACTTC.

J is TRBJ2-2 and V is TRBV21-1; TRBD1 is taken as the D call from the table, unchecked against the DNA. TRBV21-1 represents a pseudogene. The CDR3 contains 17 residues. The CDR3 coding sequence is TGTGCCACCCCGGAGGGGGCGAGATTCGCGAACACCGGGGAGCTGTTTTTT. The encoded protein is CATPEGARFANTGELFF.

This chain connects TRBV12-3 or TRBV12-4 to TRBJ2-5; TRBD1 matches 9 bases. This CDR3 region has 13 residues. V lost 6 bases, J lost 6 bases, and 5 bases stayed unmatched. The CDR3 loop is CASSLDRGKTQYF. The CDR3 DNA reads TGTGCCAGCAGCCTCGACAGGGGGAAGACCCAGTACTTC.

The genes are TRBV2 and TRBJ2-7; weak D call: TRBD1 (7 bases). Trimming shortened V by 7 bases and J by 5 bases, and 15 bases separated the two germline ends. This CDR3 comprises 13 residues. Germline assignment: CDR1 SNHLY and CDR2 FYNNEI. The CDR3 loop reads CASNRGTADEQYF. In nucleotides, the CDR3 is TGTGCCAGCAACCGGGGGACAGCTGACGAGCAGTACTTC.

This clone was recorded a few times. CDR3 amino acids: CASTRREAFF. CDR3 bases: TGTGCCAGTACACGGCGTGAAGCTTTCTTT. The J gene is TRBJ1-1, the V gene TRBV12-3 or TRBV12-4; D remains unclear. The ends were cut back, 9 bases at V and 7 bases at J, with 9 bases in the middle. The CDR3 totals 10 residues.

The chain joins TRBV27 to TRBJ1-3, with 7 nucleotides matching TRBD1. Trimming took 6 bases from V and 0 from J; bases not matched to a gene: 5. Looked up from germline, CDR1 is MNHEY and CDR2 is SMNVEV (reference sequence). This CDR3 has 15 residues. DNA for the CDR3: TGTGCCAGCAGAAAACAGGGGAGCTCTGGAAACACCATATATTTT. Residues: CASRKQGSSGNTIYF.

The chain combines TRBV2 with TRBJ1-1, with D unclear. Germline V gives CDR1 SNHLY, CDR2 FYNNEI. The CDR3 sequence is 14 residues long. The V and J ends lost 3 bases and 4 bases respectively, with 12 bases between them. This chain's CDR3 is CASSDRVVSTEAFF. DNA of the CDR3: TGTGCCAGCAGTGATAGGGTGGTCTCCACTGAAGCTTTCTTT. The full variable domain, rest sourced from reference TRBV2 and TRBJ1-1, is EPEVTQTPSHQVTQMGQEVILRCVPISNHLYFYWYRQILGQKVEFLVSFYNNEISEKSEIFDDQFSVERPDGSNFTLKIRSTKLEDSAMYFCASSDRVVSTEAFFGQGTRLTVV.